This T cell receptor beta chain was captured by sequencing in a study of post-analysis software for immune sequencing data. Study findings and constraints: By F measure, strong co-clustering occurred among samples prepared in the same batch. Controls showed significantly higher normalized Chao1 diversity than did multiple sclerosis patients. Comparison of patients with controls showed roughly five TRBV segments more frequent in patients, TRBV5-6, TRBV5-1 and TRBV20-1 among them.

Comments on this clonotype: Antigen unknown.

Trimming stripped 5 bases from V and 8 bases from J, with 10 bases between. The CDR3 has 12 amino acids. Included in the TCR beta cDNA libraries were unique molecular identifiers. Out of 1 to 10 million T cells, a few hundred thousand cDNA molecules were generated. MiXCR, applied by TCRdb to the PCR reads, yields one record per CDR3 protein. The sample lists 380,000 or so distinct CDR3 sequences, roughly 35% occurring once. The chain links TRBV12-3 or TRBV12-4 to TRBJ1-5; D is unclear. The sequencing sample was made of blood. The clonotype originates from a girl aged 5 to 17 with multiple sclerosis. The CDR3 region has the DNA TGTGCCAGCAGTCGTTACCCCGAGCCCCAGCATTTT. This gives the protein CASSRYPEPQHF.